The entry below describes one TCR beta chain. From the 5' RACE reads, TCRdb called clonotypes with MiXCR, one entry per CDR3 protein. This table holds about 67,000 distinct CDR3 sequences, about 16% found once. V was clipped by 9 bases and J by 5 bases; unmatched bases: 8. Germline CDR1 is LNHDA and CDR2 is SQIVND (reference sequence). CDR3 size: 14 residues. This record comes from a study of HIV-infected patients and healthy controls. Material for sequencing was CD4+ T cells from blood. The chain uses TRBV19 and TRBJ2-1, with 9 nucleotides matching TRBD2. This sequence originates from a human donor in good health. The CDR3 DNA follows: TGTGCCAGCTTTAGCGGGGGCCGCCACAATGAGCAGTTCTTC. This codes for CASFSGGRHNEQFF.